A single TCR beta chain is shown here with its context. It lacks a known antigen. No base qualities exist here, and no much larger clone lies one base off it. Whole blood was collected in K2EDTA tubes by collaborating institutions according to the institutions' own protocols. For TCRbeta analysis, collaborators shipped samples as frozen whole blood, isolated PBMCs, or DNA extracted from either of those sample types. The immunoSEQ Assay, a bias-controlled multiplex PCR, was used to amplify TCRbeta CDR3 regions from genomic DNA. In the original analysis: Within the assay, amplification of reference gene primers was used to estimate how many nucleated cells each sample contained. Sequence reads were collapsed and filtered to measure the absolute abundance of every unique TCRbeta CDR3 rearrangement. For each sample, productive Simpson clonality was calculated as the square root of Simpson's diversity index across productive rearrangements. The table was pulled from immuneACCESS by TCRdb, which kept in-frame rearrangements only. Such tables lose some clones; where checked, under half of the loss comes from unresolved V genes, and the rest has no known cause. Clone size and the V and J calls come from that table; the DNA yielded D and trimming. Recorded for this sample are about 65,000 clones; about 88% of them occurred a single time. The ten biggest clones cover 1.3% of the sample.

This record belongs to a study of blood T cell repertoires in COVID-19 (dated by TCRdb to about 2020). Turning to the overall study: Samples from collaborators originated in the United States, Italy and Spain and spanned both the acute and convalescent phases of COVID-19. HLA class I and class II types, where available, came from metadata supplied by the sample provider rather than from assay-based typing. The sample metadata nearly always contained a de-identified subject ID, COVID-19 status, age in years and sex. The repertoires were released in a freely available public database meant as a resource for research on the immune response to SARS-CoV-2. Samples were obtained from the ongoing ImmuneRACE study (first 160 participants) and from about 1,300 subjects provided by 6 global collaborators. The dataset comprised deeply sampled blood TCRbeta repertoires from subjects exposed to, actively infected with, or recovered from COVID-19. The material from the prospective study consisted of cDNA or gDNA derived from T cells, B-cell-depleted T cells, or PBMCs. Paper-wide results and their limitations: How much clinical and demographic metadata was included differed by source and by participant, and the metadata was provided uncurated.

Trimming removed 8 bases from V and 7 bases from J; the gene matches leave 9 bases unexplained. The CDR3 starts with the cysteine, ends with the phenylalanine, and has 14 residues. Only the CDR3 part of the read is kept: 42 bases, read in frame from the first base. Based on the germline V gene, the CDR1 and CDR2 sequences are SNHLY and FYNNEI. The sequence is built from TRBV2 and TRBJ1-3, with 9 bases aligning to TRBD1. This receptor was identified in a man aged 60 to 69 with acute or convalescent COVID-19. The sample taken for sequencing was peripheral blood. The DNA reads as follows: TGTGCCAGCGGGCCCCGGGACAGGGTCAACACCATATATTTT. Its translation is CASGPRDRVNTIYF. Reference TRBV2 and TRBJ1-3 proteins supply the regions before and after the CDR3; the full variable domain is: EPEVTQTPSHQVTQMGQEVILRCVPISNHLYFYWYRQILGQKVEFLVSFYNNEISEKSEIFDDQFSVERPDGSNFTLKIRSTKLEDSAMYFCASGPRDRVNTIYFGEGSWLTVV.